The 32 T cell receptor beta chains below come from one sample, sequenced in a study of T cells expressing NK-cell markers. From the 5' RACE reads, TCRdb lists one entry per CDR3 protein and no DNA. The table lists some 500,000 distinct CDR3 sequences, with approximately 1.4% in the top ten. Sample: blood T cells: a sorted CD56 or NKG2C T cell subset, CD4+ or CD8+ T cells, or bulk PBMC T cells (not recorded which). The origin of the receptors is a woman aged 45-60 years in good health.

This chain uses TRBV18 with TRBJ2-1; the TCRdb D gene call, TRBD1, has no DNA to confirm it. The CDR3 loop spans 14 amino acids. Per germline, CDR1 KGHSH and CDR2 LQKENI. The CDR3 region is CASSGGTGGDEQFF.

The rearrangement links TRBV24-1 to TRBJ1-2. The germline CDR1 and CDR2 sequences are KGHDR and SFDVKD. The CDR3 is 13 residues long. The CDR3 sequence: CATSSPTGYGYTF.

The V call is TRBV3-1, the J call TRBJ2-3; TCRdb picks TRBD2, but there is no DNA to check that call. Germline V CDR1 and CDR2: LGHDT, YNNKEL (reference sequence). The CDR3 runs to 16 residues. CDR3 region: CASSQDRREFADTQYF.

J is TRBJ2-5 and V is TRBV11-2; TCRdb picks TRBD2, but there is no DNA to check that call. The length of the CDR3 is 16 residues. The germline V gene has CDR1 SGHAT and CDR2 FQNNGV. The CDR3 sequence is CASSSDTSGRGETQYF. The whole variable domain, filled in from reference TRBV11-2 and TRBJ2-5, reads EAGVAQSPRYKIIEKRQSVAFWCNPISGHATLYWYQQILGQGPKLLIQFQNNGVVDDSQLPKDRFSAERLKGVDSTLKIQPAKLEDSAVYLCASSSDTSGRGETQYFGPGTRLLVL.

The chain couples TRBV30 to TRBJ2-5; absent DNA, TCRdb's TRBD1 call cannot be checked. The CDR3 runs to 16 residues. Germline V lookup: CDR1 GTSNPN, CDR2 SVGIG (reference sequence). The chain's CDR3 is CAWSASLGQTQETQYF.

The chain's CDR3 is CASSQWVGWESQHF. V usage is TRBV4-1 and J usage is TRBJ1-5. The CDR3 covers 14 residues. Germline V lookup: CDR1 MGHRA, CDR2 YSYEKL.

V and J are TRBV12-3 or TRBV12-4 and TRBJ1-6. The CDR3 runs to 13 residues. The CDR3 region is CASSLVTYSPLHF.

This chain uses TRBV18 with TRBJ1-6. The germline V gene has CDR1 KGHSH and CDR2 LQKENI. This CDR3 is built from 17 residues. The CDR3 protein is CASSPSAGDSYNSPLHF.

This chain uses TRBV20-1 with TRBJ2-3. From germline, CDR1 is DFQATT and CDR2 SNEGSKA (reference sequence). CDR3 length equals 11 residues. CDR3 in amino acids: CSARLAENPYF.

This rearrangement joins TRBV4-2 to TRBJ1-1; TCRdb's assignment of TRBD1 cannot be checked, as there is no DNA. In germline, CDR1 is LGHNA, CDR2 YNFKEQ. There are 17 residues in the CDR3. The CDR3 loop is CASSQSRPGGVNTEAFF.

The chain has TRBV14 and TRBJ2-3; the D gene TCRdb calls, TRBD1, cannot be checked with no DNA. This CDR3 comprises 16 residues. Germline V gene lookup returns CDR1 SGHDN and CDR2 FVKESK. The CDR3 protein is CASSQRLQGGTDTQYF. Full variable domain (outside the CDR3, taken from reference TRBV14 and TRBJ2-3): EAGVTQFPSHSVIEKGQTVTLRCDPISGHDNLYWYRRVMGKEIKFLLHFVKESKQDESGMPNNRFLAERTGGTYSTLKVQPAELEDSGVYFCASSQRLQGGTDTQYFGPGTRLTVL.

The chain joins TRBV12-3 or TRBV12-4 to TRBJ1-6; the D call from TCRdb, TRBD1, cannot be confirmed without DNA. The CDR3 runs 12 residues. The CDR3 sequence is CASRQGVSPLHF.

The V call is TRBV25-1, the J call TRBJ2-7. The V gene's germline CDR1 is MGHDK and CDR2 SYGVNS. This CDR3 spans 12 amino acids. CDR3: CASSGSPYEQYF.

The rearrangement joins TRBV20-1 to TRBJ2-1; without DNA, the TCRdb call of TRBD1 cannot be checked. The CDR3 sequence is 13 residues long. The germline V gene encodes CDR1 DFQATT and CDR2 SNEGSKA (reference sequence). Here the CDR3 reads CSARPGHNNEQFF.

The chain uses TRBV28 and TRBJ2-1; with no DNA, the TCRdb D assignment of TRBD2 cannot be verified. There are 16 residues in the CDR3. Germline values: CDR1 MDHEN, CDR2 SYDVKM. The CDR3 sequence: CASSFRALPTHNEQFF.

The rearrangement links TRBV27 to TRBJ1-1; the TCRdb call, TRBD1, lacks DNA for checking. The CDR3 loop spans 15 amino acids. The germline gives CDR1 MNHEY, CDR2 SMNVEV (reference sequence). CDR3: CASSSGQGANTEAFF.

The J gene is TRBJ2-1, the V gene TRBV20-1; the D call from TCRdb, TRBD2, cannot be confirmed without DNA. From germline, CDR1 is DFQATT and CDR2 SNEGSKA (reference sequence). This CDR3 is 16 amino acids long. CDR3 loop: CSAKRTSGRNYNEQFF.

V gene TRBV18 combines with J gene TRBJ2-5; TCRdb outputs TRBD2, but without DNA this stays unchecked. CDR3 length equals 17 residues. Germline V CDR1 and CDR2: KGHSH, LQKENI. CDR3 amino acids: CASSPPGLAGGQETQYF.

The chain has TRBV4-1 and TRBJ2-1; TCRdb names TRBD2, which stays unverified in the absence of DNA. The germline V gene has CDR1 MGHRA and CDR2 YSYEKL. The CDR3 length is 16 residues. The CDR3 protein is CASSQALAGAIDEQFF.

The genes are TRBV3-1 and TRBJ2-1. The CDR3 extends over 16 amino acids. The V gene's germline CDR1 is LGHDT and CDR2 YNNKEL (reference sequence). The CDR3 protein is CASSRRSGSSYNEQFF.

The chain carries TRBV5-1 and TRBJ2-3. Germline V gives CDR1 SGHRS, CDR2 YFSETQ. The CDR3 runs 15 residues. This CDR3 is CASSLVGIDTDTQYF. The full variable domain, with the rest looked up from reference TRBV5-1 and TRBJ2-3, is KAGVTQTPRYLIKTRGQQVTLSCSPISGHRSVSWYQQTPGQGLQFLFEYFSETQRNKGNFPGRFSGRQFSNSRSEMNVSTLELGDSALYLCASSLVGIDTDTQYFGPGTRLTVL.

This sequence joins TRBV3-1 and TRBJ2-5; TCRdb proposes TRBD1, but this gene call is untestable without DNA. The CDR3 runs to 14 residues. The V gene's germline CDR1 is LGHDT and CDR2 YNNKEL (reference sequence). The CDR3 sequence is CASSPLPGGETQYF.

The J gene is TRBJ1-2, the V gene TRBV29-1; TCRdb's assignment of TRBD1 cannot be checked, as there is no DNA. The CDR3 is made up of 13 amino acids. Germline V gene data show CDR1 as SQVTM and CDR2 as ANQGSEA. CDR3 residues: CSVVDRGFYGYTF.

V is TRBV12-3 or TRBV12-4 and J is TRBJ1-2; TCRdb calls TRBD1, which cannot be checked without DNA. The CDR3 has 16 amino acids. CDR3 loop: CASSLAVDRGPLGYTF.

V gene TRBV6-1 combines with J gene TRBJ2-4; no DNA is available, so the TRBD1 call from TCRdb remains unchecked. The germline CDR1 and CDR2 sequences are MNHNS and SASEGT. The CDR3 is made up of 18 amino acids. The CDR3 reads CASRPDARERVAKNIQYF.

CDR3 sequence reads: CAWIPGGEGEKLFF. The chain couples TRBV30 to TRBJ1-4; there is no DNA to check the TCRdb D call of TRBD1. Germline V lookup: CDR1 GTSNPN, CDR2 SVGIG (reference sequence). This CDR3 has 14 amino acids. Variable domain in full (rest from reference TRBV30 and TRBJ1-4): SQTIHQWPATLVQPVGSPLSLECTVEGTSNPNLYWYRQAAGRGLQLLFYSVGIGQISSEVPQNLSASRPQDRQFILSSKKLLLSDSGFYLCAWIPGGEGEKLFFGSGTQLSVL.

The CDR3 is CASSLIRGVDTQYF. The chain couples TRBV5-1 to TRBJ2-3; without DNA, the TCRdb call of TRBD1 cannot be checked. CDR3 length equals 14 residues. Per the germline V gene, CDR1 is SGHRS and CDR2 is YFSETQ.

The chain has TRBV3-1 and TRBJ2-7; TCRdb selects TRBD1, and the lack of DNA leaves this call unchecked. Germline V gives CDR1 LGHDT, CDR2 YNNKEL (reference sequence). The CDR3 runs 15 residues. The CDR3 region is CASSQGRGRGSEQYF.

The rearrangement links TRBV12-3 or TRBV12-4 to TRBJ1-1. CDR3 length: 15 residues. This CDR3 reads CASSPMGGYNTEAFF.

This chain uses TRBV20-1 with TRBJ1-1. The germline V gene has CDR1 DFQATT and CDR2 SNEGSKA (reference sequence). The CDR3 runs to 13 residues. The CDR3 sequence: CSASRGWGTEAFF.

The chain employs TRBV5-1 and TRBJ2-2; TCRdb selects TRBD1, and the lack of DNA leaves this call unchecked. The CDR3 has 17 residues. Germline V lookup: CDR1 SGHRS, CDR2 YFSETQ. The CDR3: CASSLGTGLAFAGELFF. Using reference TRBV5-1 and TRBJ2-2 for the parts outside the CDR3, the full variable domain is KAGVTQTPRYLIKTRGQQVTLSCSPISGHRSVSWYQQTPGQGLQFLFEYFSETQRNKGNFPGRFSGRQFSNSRSEMNVSTLELGDSALYLCASSLGTGLAFAGELFFGEGSRLTVL.

The genes are TRBV24-1 and TRBJ2-5; the TRBD2 assignment by TCRdb is unverifiable without DNA. There are 16 residues in the CDR3. Germline CDR1 reads KGHDR; CDR2 reads SFDVKD. The CDR3 is CATSDPSGRAGETQYF.